Described below is a single TCR beta chain sequence and its context. Clones were read by immunoSEQ multiplex PCR, and TCRdb kept only the in-frame ones, dropping some. The table has approximately 64,000 clones, around 89% seen once. These data belong to a study of blood T cell repertoires in COVID-19. This TCR was recovered from a woman aged 40 to 50 who had recovered from COVID-19. The material sequenced was PBMCs or T cells enriched from blood (not recorded which).

The CDR3 region has the DNA TGTGCCAGCAGCAATCGGGACTTAGCTTTCTTT. Residues: CASSNRDLAFF. V usage is TRBV7-2 and J usage is TRBJ1-1; D is perhaps TRBD1 (5 bases). Trimming took 5 bases from V and 10 from J, leaving 11 bases between them. Germline assignment: CDR1 SGHTA and CDR2 FQGNSA. The CDR3 totals 11 residues.